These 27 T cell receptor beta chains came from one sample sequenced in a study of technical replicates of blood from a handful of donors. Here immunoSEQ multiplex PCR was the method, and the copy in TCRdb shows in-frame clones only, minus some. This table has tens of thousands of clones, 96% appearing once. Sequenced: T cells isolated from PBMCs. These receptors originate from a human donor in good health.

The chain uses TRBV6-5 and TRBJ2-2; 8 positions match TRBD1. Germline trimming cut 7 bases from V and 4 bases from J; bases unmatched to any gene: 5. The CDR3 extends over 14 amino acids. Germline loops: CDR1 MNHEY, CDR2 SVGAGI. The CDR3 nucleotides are TGTGCCAGCACCAGACAGGGGCCCACCGGGGAGCTGTTTTTT. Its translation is CASTRQGPTGELFF.

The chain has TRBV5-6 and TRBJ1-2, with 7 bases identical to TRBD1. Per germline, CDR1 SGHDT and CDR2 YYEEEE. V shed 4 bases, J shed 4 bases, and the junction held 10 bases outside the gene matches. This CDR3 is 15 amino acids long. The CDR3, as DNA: TGTGCCAGCAGCCCGGTGGAGGGGGCACCCTATGGCTACACCTTC. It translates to CASSPVEGAPYGYTF.

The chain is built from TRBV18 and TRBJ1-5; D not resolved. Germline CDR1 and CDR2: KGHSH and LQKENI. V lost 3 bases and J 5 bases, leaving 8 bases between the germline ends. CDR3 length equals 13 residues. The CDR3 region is CASSPRGDQPQHF. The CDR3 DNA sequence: TGTGCCAGCTCACCCCGAGGAGATCAGCCCCAGCATTTT.

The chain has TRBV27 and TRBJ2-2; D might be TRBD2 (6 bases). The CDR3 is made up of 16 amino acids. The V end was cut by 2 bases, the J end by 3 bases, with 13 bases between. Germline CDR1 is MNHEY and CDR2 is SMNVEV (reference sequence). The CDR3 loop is CASSLGGYLYTGELFF. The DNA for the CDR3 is TGTGCCAGCAGTTTAGGGGGGTATCTTTACACCGGGGAGCTGTTTTTT.

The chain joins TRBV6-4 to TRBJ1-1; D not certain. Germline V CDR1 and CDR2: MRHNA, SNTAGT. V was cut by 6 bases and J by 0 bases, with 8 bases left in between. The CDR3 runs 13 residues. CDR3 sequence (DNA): TGTGCCAGCAGCGTAAACATGAACACTGAAGCTTTCTTT. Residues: CASSVNMNTEAFF.

This CDR3 is CASSLAVWDRGSGANVLTF. As DNA, the CDR3 is TGTGCCAGCAGCTTAGCGGTCTGGGACAGGGGCTCTGGGGCCAACGTCCTGACTTTC. This chain uses TRBV7-8 with TRBJ2-6, with 10 bases matching TRBD1. The CDR3 runs 19 residues. V lost 0 bases to trimming and J lost 0 bases; unmatched junction nucleotides: 5. CDR1 is SGHVS and CDR2 is FQNEAQ in the germline V gene.

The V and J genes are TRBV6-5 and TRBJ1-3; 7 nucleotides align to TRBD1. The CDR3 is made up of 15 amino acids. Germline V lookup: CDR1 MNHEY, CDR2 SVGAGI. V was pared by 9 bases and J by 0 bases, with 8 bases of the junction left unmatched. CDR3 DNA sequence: TGTGCCAGTCAGGGGGATTCCTTCTCTGGAAACACCATATATTTT. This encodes CASQGDSFSGNTIYF.

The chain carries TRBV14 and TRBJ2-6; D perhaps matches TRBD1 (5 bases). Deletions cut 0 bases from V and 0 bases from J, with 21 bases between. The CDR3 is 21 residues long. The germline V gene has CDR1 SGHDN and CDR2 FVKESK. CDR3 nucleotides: TGTGCCAGCAGCCAAGACAAGGTAGGTTTTGGGGCGATCTCTGGGGCCAACGTCCTGACTTTC. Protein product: CASSQDKVGFGAISGANVLTF.

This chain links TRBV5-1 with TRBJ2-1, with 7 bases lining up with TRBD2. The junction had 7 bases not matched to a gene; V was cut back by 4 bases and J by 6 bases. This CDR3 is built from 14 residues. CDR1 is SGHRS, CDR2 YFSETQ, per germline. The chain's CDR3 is CASSLSSGTNEQFF. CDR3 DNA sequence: TGCGCCAGCAGCCTGTCTAGCGGCACCAATGAGCAGTTCTTC.

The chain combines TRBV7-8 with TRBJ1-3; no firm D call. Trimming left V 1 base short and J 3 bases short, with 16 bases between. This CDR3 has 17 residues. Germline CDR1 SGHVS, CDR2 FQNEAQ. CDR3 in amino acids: CASSLEFGLVLGNTIYF. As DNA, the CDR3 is TGTGCCAGCAGCTTAGAGTTCGGGTTAGTCCTTGGAAACACCATATATTTT.

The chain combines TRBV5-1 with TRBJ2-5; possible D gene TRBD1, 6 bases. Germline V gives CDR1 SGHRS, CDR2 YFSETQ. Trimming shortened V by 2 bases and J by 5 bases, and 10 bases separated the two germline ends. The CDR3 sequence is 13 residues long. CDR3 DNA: TGCGCCAGCAGCTTTGACAGGTTTGAGACCCAGTACTTC. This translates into CASSFDRFETQYF.

CDR3 coding DNA: TGTGCCAGCAGTCCCCCGGGACTAAATCTCTACGAGCAGTACTTC. Translating gives CASSPPGLNLYEQYF. The chain links TRBV28 to TRBJ2-7; TRBD2 matches at 7 bases. CDR3 length equals 15 residues. V shed 5 bases and J 3 bases; nucleotides not matched to a gene: 10. Per the germline V gene, CDR1 is MDHEN and CDR2 is SYDVKM.

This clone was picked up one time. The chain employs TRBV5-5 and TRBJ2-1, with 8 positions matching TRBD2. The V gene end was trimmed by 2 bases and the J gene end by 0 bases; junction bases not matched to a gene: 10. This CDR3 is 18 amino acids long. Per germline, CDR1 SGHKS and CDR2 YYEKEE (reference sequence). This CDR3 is CASSFSGASFSSYNEQFF. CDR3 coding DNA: TGTGCCAGCAGCTTTAGCGGGGCCTCTTTTAGCTCCTACAATGAGCAGTTCTTC.

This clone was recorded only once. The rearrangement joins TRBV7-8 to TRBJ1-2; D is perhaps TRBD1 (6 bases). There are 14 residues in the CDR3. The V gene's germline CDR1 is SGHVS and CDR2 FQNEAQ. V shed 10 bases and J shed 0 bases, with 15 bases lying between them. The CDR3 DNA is TGTGCCACCCGGAACAGGGATGCTAACTATGGCTACACCTTC. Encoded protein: CATRNRDANYGYTF.

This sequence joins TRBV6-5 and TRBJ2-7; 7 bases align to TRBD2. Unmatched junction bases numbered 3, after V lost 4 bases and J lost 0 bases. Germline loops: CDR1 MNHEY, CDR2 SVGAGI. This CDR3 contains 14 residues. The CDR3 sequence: CASSSWTSSYEQYF. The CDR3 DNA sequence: TGTGCCAGCAGTTCTTGGACTAGCTCCTACGAGCAGTACTTC.

For the CDR3, the DNA is TGTGCCAGCAGTTACTCAATGACAGGCAATCAGCCCCAGCATTTT. This sequence encodes CASSYSMTGNQPQHF. This chain links TRBV6-5 with TRBJ1-5; TRBD1 is a possible D gene (5 bases). There are 15 residues in the CDR3. V shed 0 bases and J shed 2 bases, with 8 bases lying between them. Germline values: CDR1 MNHEY, CDR2 SVGAGI.

The CDR3 loop is CASSDSNTDTQYF. The CDR3 DNA reads TGTGCCAGCAGTGACTCTAACACAGATACGCAGTATTTT. V is TRBV6-4 and J is TRBJ2-3; no reliable D call. In germline, CDR1 is MRHNA, CDR2 SNTAGT. V gave up 0 bases and J gave up 2 bases, with 3 bases separating them. This CDR3 has 13 amino acids.

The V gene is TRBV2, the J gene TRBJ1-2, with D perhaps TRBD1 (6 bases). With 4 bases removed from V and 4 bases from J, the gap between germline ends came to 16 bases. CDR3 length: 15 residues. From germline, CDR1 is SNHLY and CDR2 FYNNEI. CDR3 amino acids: CASSGTTGYSYGYTF. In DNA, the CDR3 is TGTGCCAGCAGTGGAACCACAGGGTATAGCTATGGCTACACCTTC.

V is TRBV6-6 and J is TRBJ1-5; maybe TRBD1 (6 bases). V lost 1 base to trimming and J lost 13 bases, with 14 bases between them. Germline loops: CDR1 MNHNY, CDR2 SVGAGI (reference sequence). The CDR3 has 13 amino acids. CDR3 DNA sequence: TGTGCCAGCAGTTACTACCCGGGACAAACTCAGCATTTT. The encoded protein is CASSYYPGQTQHF.

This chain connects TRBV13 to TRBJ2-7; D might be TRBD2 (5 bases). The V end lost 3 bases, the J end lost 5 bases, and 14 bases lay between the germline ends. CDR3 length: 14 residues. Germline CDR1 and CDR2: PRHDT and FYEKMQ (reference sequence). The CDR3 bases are TGTGCCAGCAGCTTCGAGAGTTTCGGGGACGAGCAGTACTTC. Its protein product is CASSFESFGDEQYF.

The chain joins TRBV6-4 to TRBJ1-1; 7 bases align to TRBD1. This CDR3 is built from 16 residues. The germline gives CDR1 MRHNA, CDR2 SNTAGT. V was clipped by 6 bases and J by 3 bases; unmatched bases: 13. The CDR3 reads CASRQTGILPYTEAFF. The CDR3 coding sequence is TGTGCCAGCAGACAGACAGGGATCCTGCCTTACACTGAAGCTTTCTTT.

CDR3 in amino acids: CASSLGLAGSYEQYF. CDR3 in DNA: TGTGCCAGCAGCTTAGGTTTAGCGGGTTCCTACGAGCAGTACTTC. The V and J genes are TRBV7-2 and TRBJ2-7, with 7 bases fitting TRBD2. After removal of 1 base from V and 1 base from J, the junction contained 4 bases not matched to a gene. CDR3 length: 15 amino acids. Germline loops: CDR1 SGHTA, CDR2 FQGNSA.

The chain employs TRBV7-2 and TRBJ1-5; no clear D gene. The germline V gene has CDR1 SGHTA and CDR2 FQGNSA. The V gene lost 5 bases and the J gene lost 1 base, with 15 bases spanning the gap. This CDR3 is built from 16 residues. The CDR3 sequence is CASSLLALGSNQPQHF. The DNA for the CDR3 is TGTGCCAGCAGCCTCTTAGCCCTCGGGAGCAATCAGCCCCAGCATTTT.

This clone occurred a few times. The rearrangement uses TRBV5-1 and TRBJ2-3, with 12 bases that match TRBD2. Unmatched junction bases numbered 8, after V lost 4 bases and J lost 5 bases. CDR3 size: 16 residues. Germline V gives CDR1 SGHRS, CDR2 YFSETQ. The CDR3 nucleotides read TGCGCCAGCAGCGCCGTTACTAGCGGGAGGCGAGATACGCAGTATTTT. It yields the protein CASSAVTSGRRDTQYF.

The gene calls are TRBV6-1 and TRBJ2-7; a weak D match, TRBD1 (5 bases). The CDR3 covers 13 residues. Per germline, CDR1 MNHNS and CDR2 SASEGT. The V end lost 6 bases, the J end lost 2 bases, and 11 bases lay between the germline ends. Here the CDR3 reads CASSPGQPYEQYF. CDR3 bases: TGTGCCAGCAGCCCAGGGCAGCCCTACGAGCAGTACTTC.

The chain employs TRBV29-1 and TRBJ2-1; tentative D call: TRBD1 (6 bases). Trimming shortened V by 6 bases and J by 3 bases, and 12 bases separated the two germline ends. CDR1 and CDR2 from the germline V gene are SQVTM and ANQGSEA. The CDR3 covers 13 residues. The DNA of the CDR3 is TGCAGCGTGGACCGGGACAACTACAATGAGCAGTTCTTC. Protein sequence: CSVDRDNYNEQFF.

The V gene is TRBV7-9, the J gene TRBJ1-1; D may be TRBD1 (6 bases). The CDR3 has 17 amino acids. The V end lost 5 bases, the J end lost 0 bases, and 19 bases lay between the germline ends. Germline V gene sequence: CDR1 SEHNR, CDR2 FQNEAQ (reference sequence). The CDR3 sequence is CASSPSAGDRMNTEAFF. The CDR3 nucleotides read TGTGCCAGCAGCCCGAGCGCCGGAGACAGGATGAACACTGAAGCTTTCTTT.